This passage covers 5 T cell receptor beta chains from one sample sequenced in a study of T cell responses to AZD1222 COVID-19 vaccine. The method was immunoSEQ multiplex PCR; TCRdb's version includes in-frame clones alone and lacks a portion of them. The sample lists 130,000 or so clones; 85% were seen once. The sample in question was peripheral blood, obtained 28 days after the second dose of the MenACWY control vaccine. The receptors here all came from an adult who received the MenACWY meningococcal vaccine as a control.

The chain is built from TRBV6-5 and TRBJ1-2; unclear D gene. The CDR3 has 12 residues. From germline, CDR1 is MNHEY and CDR2 SVGAGI. V was clipped by 8 bases and J by 7 bases, with 14 bases between them. The CDR3 DNA reads TGTGCCAGCCAACCTGGGCCCCGTGGCTACACCTTC. It encodes CASQPGPRGYTF.

The chain has TRBV4-1 and TRBJ2-5; D unclear. This CDR3 contains 13 residues. The ends were cut back, 1 base at V and 5 bases at J, with 8 bases in the middle. Germline assignment: CDR1 MGHRA and CDR2 YSYEKL. CDR3: CASSQGARETQYF. CDR3 nucleotide sequence: TGCGCCAGCAGCCAAGGGGCACGGGAGACCCAGTACTTC.

The rearrangement links TRBV28 to TRBJ2-6; D gene ambiguous. Trimming shortened V by 5 bases and J by 0 bases, and 14 bases separated the two germline ends. This CDR3 region has 17 residues. CDR1 is MDHEN, CDR2 SYDVKM, per germline. The CDR3 DNA follows: TGTGCCAGCAGTCCCCTGAACAGCCACTCTGGGGCCAACGTCCTGACTTTC. Translating gives CASSPLNSHSGANVLTF.

The rearrangement joins TRBV5-1 to TRBJ1-3; no firm D call. V was shortened by 4 bases and J by 2 bases, with 16 bases between the two germline ends. The CDR3 consists of 16 residues. CDR1 SGHRS and CDR2 YFSETQ come from the germline V gene. This CDR3 is CASSPGFLQAGNTIYF. The CDR3, as DNA: TGCGCCAGCAGCCCGGGATTTCTGCAAGCTGGAAACACCATATATTTT.

The J gene is TRBJ2-3, the V gene TRBV4-1; D perhaps matches TRBD2 (5 bases). CDR3 length equals 15 residues. Germline V CDR1 and CDR2: MGHRA, YSYEKL. V lost 0 bases to trimming and J lost 4 bases, with 11 bases between them. The CDR3, as DNA: TGCGCCAGCAGCCAAGAGGCGCGAGCGGCAGATACGCAGTATTTT. Translated: CASSQEARAADTQYF.